This TCR beta chain was sequenced in a study of cytomegalovirus exposure and HLA in healthy donors. With 1 base clipped from V and 7 bases from J, the junction kept 11 bases outside the gene matches. The CDR3 is 16 residues long. Germline V gene data show CDR1 as SGHRS and CDR2 as YFSETQ. Remarks on this clone: Its antigen is currently unknown.

Study-wide results and limits: In a later analysis, a missense DCLRE1C variant was linked to TCR beta V- and J-gene trimming. The study designated some 180 TCR beta chains cytomegalovirus-associated.

Use of 60 Vbeta and 13 Jbeta primers characterized the PCR. Produced via immunoSEQ multiplex PCR; TCRdb's table is partial and in-frame only. Of 150,000 to 200,000 clones detected, over 70% appear once; the ten largest clones hold about an eighth. The V gene is TRBV5-1, the J gene TRBJ2-1; 7 bases align to TRBD2. The receptor's source is a woman aged 40-49 years in good health and CMV-seronegative. Material: PBMCs. The CDR3 sequence is CASSLSRIGRMNEQFF. The CDR3 DNA is TGCGCCAGCAGCTTGTCGCGGATCGGGAGGATGAATGAGCAGTTCTTC.